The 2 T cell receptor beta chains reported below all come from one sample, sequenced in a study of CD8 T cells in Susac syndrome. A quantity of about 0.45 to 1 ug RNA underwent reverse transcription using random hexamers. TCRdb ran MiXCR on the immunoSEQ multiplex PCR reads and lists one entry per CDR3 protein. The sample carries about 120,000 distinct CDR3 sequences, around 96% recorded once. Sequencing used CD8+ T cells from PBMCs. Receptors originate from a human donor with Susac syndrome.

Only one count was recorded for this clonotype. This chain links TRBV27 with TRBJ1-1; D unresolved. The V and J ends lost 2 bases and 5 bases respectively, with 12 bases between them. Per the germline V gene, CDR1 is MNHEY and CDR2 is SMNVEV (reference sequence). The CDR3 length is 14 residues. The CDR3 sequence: CASSLVPTSTEAFF. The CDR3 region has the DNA TGTGCCAGCAGTTTAGTTCCGACTTCTACTGAAGCTTTCTTT.

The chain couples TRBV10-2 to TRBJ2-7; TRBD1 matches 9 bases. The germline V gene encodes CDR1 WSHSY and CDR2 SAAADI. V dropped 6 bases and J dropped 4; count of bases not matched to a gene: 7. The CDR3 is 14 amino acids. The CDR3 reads CASSHRGHGYEQYF. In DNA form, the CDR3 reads TGCGCCAGCAGCCACAGGGGGCATGGGTACGAGCAGTACTTC.